This T cell receptor (beta chain) comes out of a study of blood T cell repertoires in COVID-19. Looking at the study overall: Samples came from the United States, Italy and Spain, spanning acute and convalescent COVID-19. PBMCs, B-cell-depleted T cells, or T cells provided the cDNA or gDNA that made up the material.

The CDR3 consists of 15 residues. Authors' analysis steps: Nucleated cell counts were estimated from reference gene primer amplification. Profiled with immunoSEQ multiplex PCR; TCRdb holds only in-frame clones, not every one. V, J and clone size reflect that table, while D and trimming were determined from the DNA. The repertoire holds over 120,000 clones, with roughly 90% as singletons. The sequence came from a woman in her fifties or sixties with acute or convalescent COVID-19. The material sequenced was peripheral blood. The chain combines TRBV21-1 with TRBJ2-5; TRBD1 is the table's D call and was not checked against the DNA. TRBV21-1 is marked as a pseudogene. Here the CDR3 reads CASRPGQALGETQYF. The DNA of the CDR3 is TGTGCCAGCAGACCGGGACAGGCTTTAGGAGAGACCCAGTACTTC.